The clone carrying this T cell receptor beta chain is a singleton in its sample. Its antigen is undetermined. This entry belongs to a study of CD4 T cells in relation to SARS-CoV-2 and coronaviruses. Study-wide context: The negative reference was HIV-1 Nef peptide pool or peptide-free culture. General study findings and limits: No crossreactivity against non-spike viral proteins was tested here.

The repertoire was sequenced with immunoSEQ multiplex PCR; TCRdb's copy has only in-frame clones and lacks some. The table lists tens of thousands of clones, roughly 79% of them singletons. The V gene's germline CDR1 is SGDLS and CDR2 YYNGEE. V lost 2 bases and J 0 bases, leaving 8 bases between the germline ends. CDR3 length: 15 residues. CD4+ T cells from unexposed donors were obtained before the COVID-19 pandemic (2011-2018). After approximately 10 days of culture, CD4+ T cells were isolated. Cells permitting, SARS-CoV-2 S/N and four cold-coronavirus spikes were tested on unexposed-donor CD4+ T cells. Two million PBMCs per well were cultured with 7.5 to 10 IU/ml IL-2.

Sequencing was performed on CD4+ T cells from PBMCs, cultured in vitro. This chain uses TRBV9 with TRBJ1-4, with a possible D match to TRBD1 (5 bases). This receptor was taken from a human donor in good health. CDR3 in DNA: TGTGCCAGCAGCGTTTCAGGGACAACTAATGAAAAACTGTTTTTT. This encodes CASSVSGTTNEKLFF. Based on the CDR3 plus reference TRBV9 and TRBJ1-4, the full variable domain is DSGVTQTPKHLITATGQRVTLRCSPRSGDLSVYWYQQSLDQGLQFLIQYYNGEERAKGNILERFSAQQFPDLHSELNLSSLELGDSALYFCASSVSGTTNEKLFFGSGTQLSVL.